This T cell receptor beta chain was sequenced for a study of OX40 agonist ivuxolimab in advanced cancers. Across the whole study: Ivuxolimab, an agonist antibody against OX40 (CD134), was given to patients. The dose-escalation cohort had hepatocellular carcinoma, melanoma, renal cell or head and neck cancer. Overall study findings and caveats: In a subset of nonresponders, normalized T-cell clonal expansion was also low.

Notes on this clone: Its target is unknown.

The assay was immunoSEQ multiplex PCR, and TCRdb's table has in-frame clones only and misses some. The sample lists 99,000 or so clones, approximately 94% occurring once. Germline V gene sequence: CDR1 SGDLS, CDR2 YYNGEE. This CDR3 region has 16 residues. Losses at the gene ends were 0 bases for V and 0 bases for J; bases not matched to a gene: 5. The TCR sequence derives from an adult with an advanced solid tumor such as melanoma, head and neck, liver or kidney cancer. The chain is built from TRBV9 and TRBJ2-7; 8 bases match TRBD2. Source: CD4+ or CD8+ T cells sorted from blood, taken in a trial of the OX40 agonist ivuxolimab. CDR3 DNA: TGTGCCAGCAGCGTAGCGCCACTAGCGGACTCCTACGAGCAGTACTTC. This gives the protein CASSVAPLADSYEQYF.